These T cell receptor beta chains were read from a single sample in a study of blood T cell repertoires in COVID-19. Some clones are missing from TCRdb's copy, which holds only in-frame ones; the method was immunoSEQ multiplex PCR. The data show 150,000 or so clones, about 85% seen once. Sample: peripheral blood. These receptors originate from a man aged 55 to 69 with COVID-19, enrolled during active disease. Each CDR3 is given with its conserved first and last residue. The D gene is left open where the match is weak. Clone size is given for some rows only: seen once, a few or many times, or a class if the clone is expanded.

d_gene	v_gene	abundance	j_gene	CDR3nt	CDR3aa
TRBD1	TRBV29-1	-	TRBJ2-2	TGCAGCGTTTCACCGGGACAGGGGGCGCCCGGGGAGCTGTTTTTT	CSVSPGQGAPGELFF
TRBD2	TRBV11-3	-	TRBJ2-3	TGTGCCAGCAGCTTGAGAGCGGGAGCAGATACGCAGTATTTT	CASSLRAGADTQYF
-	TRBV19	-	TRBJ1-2	TGTGCCAGTAGGCTTTTGGTCGGTGGCTACACCTTC	CASRLLVGGYTF
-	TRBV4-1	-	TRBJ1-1	TGCGCCAGCAGCCAAGATACCAACAGGGTTGGTGAAGCTTTCTTT	CASSQDTNRVGEAFF
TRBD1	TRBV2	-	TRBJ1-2	TGTGCCAGCACTCCGACAGGGCCTTCCTATGGCTACACCTTC	CASTPTGPSYGYTF
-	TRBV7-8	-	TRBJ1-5	TGTGCCAGCAGTATGGAACAGGCCAGCAATCAGCCCCAGCATTTT	CASSMEQASNQPQHF
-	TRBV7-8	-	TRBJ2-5	TGTGCCAGCATCTTTAACGGGAATGGTGTGGAGACCCAGTACTTC	CASIFNGNGVETQYF
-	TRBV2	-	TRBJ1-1	TGTGCCAGCAGCTTATCTTTGGGGGCCACTGAAGCTTTCTTT	CASSLSLGATEAFF
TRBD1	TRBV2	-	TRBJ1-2	TGTGCCAGCAGTGAGCAAGGGGGCGCGTATGGCTACACCTTC	CASSEQGGAYGYTF
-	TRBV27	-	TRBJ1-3	TGTGCCAGCAGACCCGGGGGGACTGGAAACACCATATATTTT	CASRPGGTGNTIYF
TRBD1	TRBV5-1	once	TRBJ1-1	TGCGCCAGCAGACCTACAGGGGACACATTGACGAACACTGAAGCTTTCTTT	CASRPTGDTLTNTEAFF
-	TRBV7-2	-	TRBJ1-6	TGTGCCAGCAGTTTTCGAACAGGGTCTTACAATTCACCCCTCCACTTT	CASSFRTGSYNSPLHF
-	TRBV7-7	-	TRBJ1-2	TGTGCTAGCAGCCCGGGGGTGGGGTATGGCTACACCTTC	CASSPGVGYGYTF
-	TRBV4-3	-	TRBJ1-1	TGCGCCAGCAGCCCGCGGCGGGAGGCGGGGGATGAAGCTTTCTTT	CASSPRREAGDEAFF
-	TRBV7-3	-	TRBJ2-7	TGTGCCAGCAGCCAAACAGGGCTCGGGGAGCAGTACTTC	CASSQTGLGEQYF
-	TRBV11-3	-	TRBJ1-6	TGTGCCAGCAGCTTAATACAGTCCTCACCCCTCCACTTT	CASSLIQSSPLHF
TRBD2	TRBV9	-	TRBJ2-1	TGTGCCAGCAGCGTAGGTCTGAGCGGGAGTACCAATGAGCAGTTCTTC	CASSVGLSGSTNEQFF
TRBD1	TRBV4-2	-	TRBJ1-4	TGTGCCAGCAGCCTGCTGACAGGGGGTGGGGAAAAACTGTTTTTT	CASSLLTGGGEKLFF
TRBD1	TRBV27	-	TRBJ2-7	TGTGCCAGCACCTACAGGGGGCTTGTCGAGCAGTACTTC	CASTYRGLVEQYF
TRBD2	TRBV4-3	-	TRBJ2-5	TGCGCCAGCAGCCAAGTTTGGGGTACTAGCGGCCAAGAGACCCAGTACTTC	CASSQVWGTSGQETQYF
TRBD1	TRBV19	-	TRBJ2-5	TGTGCCAGTAGTAAGGGACAGTCCAGGGCGGAGACCCAGTACTTC	CASSKGQSRAETQYF
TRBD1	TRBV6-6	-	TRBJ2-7	TGTGCCAGCAAGGACAGGGGCTACGAGCAGTACTTC	CASKDRGYEQYF
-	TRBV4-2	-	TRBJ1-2	TGTGCCAGCAGCCAAGAACAGGGAAACTATGGCTACACCTTC	CASSQEQGNYGYTF
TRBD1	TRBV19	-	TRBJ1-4	TGTGCCAGTGCAGGACAGGGTGATGAAAAACTGTTTTTT	CASAGQGDEKLFF
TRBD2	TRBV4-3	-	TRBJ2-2	TGCGCCAGCAGCCAATTTAGCGGGATCACCGGGGAGCTGTTTTTT	CASSQFSGITGELFF
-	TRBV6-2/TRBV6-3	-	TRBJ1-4	TGTGCCAGCAGTCGGAGTAATGAAAAACTGTTTTTT	CASSRSNEKLFF
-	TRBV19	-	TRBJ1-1	TGTGCCAGTAGTGAAGGGGTGTCCACTGAAGCTTTCTTT	CASSEGVSTEAFF
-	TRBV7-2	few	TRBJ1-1	TGTGCCAGCAGCTTAGCGCTTCGGGGGAACACTGAAGCTTTCTTT	CASSLALRGNTEAFF
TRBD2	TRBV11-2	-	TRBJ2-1	TGTGCCAGCAGCTTAGAGGGACTAGCGGGACTGAGGCAGTTCTTC	CASSLEGLAGLRQFF
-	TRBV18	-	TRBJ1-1	TGTGCCAGCTCACCGTCCGGGGGGAACCTGAACACTGAAGCTTTCTTT	CASSPSGGNLNTEAFF
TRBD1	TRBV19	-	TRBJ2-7	TGTGCCAGTAGTATAATTAGCGCCAGGGGGTCCTACGAGCAGTACTTC	CASSIISARGSYEQYF
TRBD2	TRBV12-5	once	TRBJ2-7	TGTGCTAGCAGCAATAGCGGGAGGGCTATGTCCGAGCAGTACTTC	CASSNSGRAMSEQYF
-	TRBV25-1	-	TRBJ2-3	TGTGCCAGCGGGAGTGGGTCAGATACGCAGTATTTT	CASGSGSDTQYF
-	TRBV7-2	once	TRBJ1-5	TGTGCCAGCAGCTCGGGGGTAGGAATAGTAGGCAATCAGCCCCAGCATTTT	CASSSGVGIVGNQPQHF
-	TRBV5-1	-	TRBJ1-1	TGCGCCAGCAGTTTGGGGCAGGGTTACATGAACACTGAAGCTTTCTTT	CASSLGQGYMNTEAFF
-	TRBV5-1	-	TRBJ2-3	TGCGCCAGTATCAGGGATCGCACAGATACGCAGTATTTT	CASIRDRTDTQYF
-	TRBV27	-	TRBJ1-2	TGTGCCAGCAGTTTAAAGGGGCAGGGGTATGGCTACACCTTC	CASSLKGQGYGYTF